This entry concerns a single T cell receptor (beta chain). What antigen it recognizes has not been identified. Base qualities are not provided; no much larger clone lies one nucleotide away. Library method: the immunoSEQ multiplex PCR assay. For the multiplex PCR, a mixture combining 60 forward primers for TCR Vbeta segments and 13 reverse primers for TCR Jbeta segments was used. Amplification of the CDR3 region of rearranged TCR beta genes was performed with a multiplex PCR assay on genomic DNA. The amplified TCR beta libraries were sequenced on the Illumina HiSeq System as 87-base-pair reads. In the original analysis: Across the 600 to 700 repertoires, a later analysis counted roughly 84 million unique TCR beta chains, approximately 10 million of which were shared by at least two donors. Raw reads were error-corrected and collapsed into unique sequences with a nearest-neighbor algorithm that merged closely related sequences to remove PCR and sequencing errors. To assign V, D and J gene segments, CDR3 sequences were aligned to IMGT reference sequences. For a sequence to be retained, at least a six-nucleotide match to both a V gene segment and a J gene segment was required. A rearrangement counted as productive if the CDR3 had no stop codons and remained in frame with V and J, and every other rearrangement counted as non-productive. CDR3 was defined according to IMGT convention as the region running from the second conserved V-encoded cysteine to the conserved J-encoded phenylalanine. Sequences without an unambiguous match to a single V gene segment were excluded from the earlier analysis of almost 600 of the donors. In an earlier analysis of 450 to 750 of the donors, a V segment was called functional when productive rearrangements were above 56.7%, and segregating when the standard deviation between donors exceeded 5%. A statistical classification framework was built for diagnosing cytomegalovirus status from the catalog of TCR beta chain sequences. V and J gene assignment, in a later analysis, came from comparing TCR nucleotide sequences with IMGT/GENE-DB human TR gene sequences. Using the TCRdist pipeline, a later analysis assigned CDR3 sequences along with most-parsimonious VDJ recombination scenarios. In a later analysis, every TCR beta chain was defined by the combination of its CDR3 amino acid sequence and its V-gene family, and reads without a unique V-gene family were dropped. To address suspected cross-contamination and a sequencing artifact, a later analysis removed approximately 590 highly shared, low-generation-probability nucleotide sequences. In a later analysis, a clonal expansion index was calculated for each public chain from normalized within-repertoire ranks of inferred template counts. In a later analysis, generation probabilities were computed with a VDJ recombination model fitted to out-of-frame rearrangements, and the resulting probabilities were checked against IGoR. Hypergeometric tests were used in a later analysis to score TCR-TCR, TCR-HLA and TCR-CMV co-occurrence, with a repertoire-size bias correction applied to the TCR pairs. In a later analysis, false discovery rates were estimated by permuting HLA or CMV assignments 20 times. In a later analysis, co-occurring TCRs were grouped using DBSCAN, and TCRdist sequence similarity was added for clustering within HLA-allele-positive subsets. Repertoires with fewer than 30,000 or more than 120,000 public chains were left out of co-occurrence clustering, as were roughly five repertoires with anomalous nucleotide sharing. Sourced from immuneACCESS, this table was stored by TCRdb with only in-frame sequences that have V and J called. A share of the clones is absent; for the studies checked, an unresolved V gene accounts for under half, and the remainder has no known explanation. V, J and clone size are those of that table, while D and trimming were read from the DNA. For this sample there are under 250,000 clones; nearly 80% appear just once. Around 1.9% of the sample goes to the ten largest clones.

This entry comes from a study of cytomegalovirus exposure and HLA in healthy donors (dated by TCRdb to the late 2010s). The study in broad terms: An earlier analysis of 587 of the donors reported 250 to 300 Gb of sequence data and 117 million unique TCR beta sequences obtained from around 180 million T cells. Alongside the repertoire data, information on donor age, sex, ethnicity and CMV serostatus was compiled. To study patterns of TCR occurrence, a later analysis re-analyzed previously published TCR beta repertoires from around 700 donors and added high-resolution HLA genotyping. HLA typing included class I and class II loci at four-digit resolution. Typing coverage differed by locus: A, B, C, DRB1 and DQB1 were typed in about 629-640 donors, DQA1 in roughly 500, DPA1 in nearly 610, and DPB1 in roughly 450. Across some 400 genotyped donors of the cohort, an average of approximately 240,000 unique TCR beta nucleotide sequences per donor were sequenced, and around 19% of those sequences were non-productive. To predict cytomegalovirus infection status, the study combined high-throughput TCR immunosequencing, statistical association of individual TCRs with disease status, and machine learning. In a later genetic analysis, genome-wide SNP genotypes for about 55% of the roughly 700 donors were used, and that subset was treated as a discovery cohort. Of the 300 to 500 genotyped donors, 65% to 90% were placed in the genetic ancestry cluster associated with self-reported Caucasian donors. Because of strong linkage in the cohort, roughly five DR-DQ haplotypes were treated as single units for association and clustering. The study profiled the T cell repertoires of approximately 700 subjects by immunosequencing and related them to cytomegalovirus serostatus. Besides the first cohort of roughly 640 subjects, a separate validation cohort made up of around 120 different subjects was used. All discovery cohort repertoires had been generated using a single sequencing platform. Around 320 gigabases of sequencing data and approximately 80 million unique TCR sequences were included in an early release covering several hundred HLA-typed donors. In an earlier analysis of roughly 580 of the donors, high-throughput TCR beta sequencing was used to judge whether each TCR beta V gene segment behaved as functional or pseudogenic. The study was designed to test whether signatures of past pathogen exposure could be identified by cataloging public T cell receptors. The later analysis used no new phenotypic data to find candidate immune exposures, relying instead on TCR beta sequences and their occurrence across donors. General findings and caveats noted by the study authors: The classifier was reported to diagnose cytomegalovirus status with high specificity and sensitivity in both the original cohort and the validation cohort. Immune exposure information for the cohort was limited to CMV serostatus. A further reported finding was that TCR beta sequences accurately predicted the HLA-A and HLA-B alleles for most subjects in the first cohort. Because HLA typing was missing for some donors at each locus, association tests included only the typed subset. When HLA alleles, especially DR and DQ, strongly co-occurred, attributing TCR associations to individual alleles was difficult. Most TCR sequences were seen in very few donors, while some public TCRs were found in many individuals. Around 16 rarely observed V segments, including chromosome 9 orphons, were excluded from the earlier analysis of a few hundred of the donors because counts were too low. Three of the identified cytomegalovirus-associated TCR beta chains were confirmed in vitro to be specific for cytomegalovirus antigens. A cluster of highly shared sequence variants was judged likely to represent a technical artifact of the sequencing pipeline. Roughly uniform sequencing depth across donors was assumed in presence/absence analyses, although this assumption may not hold. Only TCR beta chains were sequenced in this cohort, and the absence of alpha or paired-chain data limited detectable features. The authors suggested that the approach could potentially be extended to other disease states and immunological phenotypes. In a later analysis, over 15,000 TCR beta sequences were associated with specific HLA alleles at a false discovery rate of 0.05. Correlated functional status among segregating V segments might reflect linkage disequilibrium, but an unknown experimental factor could not be ruled out. In a later analysis, the rate of TCR association differed among HLA loci, with DRB1 alleles having the most associated TCRs and HLA-C alleles having the fewest. Some IMGT-functional V segments, including TRBV6-2 and TRBV6-3, could not be distinguished by the 87-base-pair reads and were therefore excluded. The study gave a list of about 170 TCR beta chains associated with cytomegalovirus. V-gene and J-gene trimming of TCR beta chains was associated with a missense DCLRE1C variant in a later genetic analysis, and the association was replicated in an independent cohort. A later analysis reported that several top co-occurrence clusters appeared linked to parvovirus B19, influenza, CMV and Epstein-Barr virus. In a later analysis, most CMV-associated TCR beta chains were found to appear HLA-restricted, with HLA associations seemingly driven largely by CMV exposure. Broadly in line with IMGT annotations, most TCR beta V segments showed up in productive rearrangements about 87% or about 30% of the time in an earlier analysis of several hundred of the donors. In a later analysis, HLA-associated TCR beta chains were found to be more clonally expanded and to have lower generation probabilities than equally common non-associated chains. According to a later genetic analysis, donors in an Asian-associated ancestry cluster had fewer N-insertions in productive TCRs than the approximately 670-donor mean.

Here V drops 6 bases and J drops 1 base, and the junction holds 1 base not matched to any gene. CDR1 and CDR2 (MNHEY, SMNVEV) derive from the germline V gene (reference sequence). The CDR3 has 14 amino acids, counting the end cysteine and phenylalanine. Just CDR3 DNA is preserved here, 42 bases in frame from base 1. The cohort comprised more than 550 healthy bone marrow donors. Cohort members were all nominally healthy when sampled, although unrecorded immune exposures were likely present. The donor tested CMV seronegative and was one of the 352 seronegative cohort members. Each donor provided a peripheral blood sample, and peripheral blood mononuclear cells were used for TCR beta sequencing. Genomic DNA was extracted from the blood cell samples with the Qiagen DNeasy Blood Extraction Kit.

The chain links TRBV27 with TRBJ2-3; TRBD2 matches 10 bases in the middle. The specimen was PBMCs. This sequence originates from a male donor in good health and CMV-seronegative. CDR3 sequence: CASRAGGGTDTQYF. The DNA sequence follows: TGTGCCAGCAGAGCGGGAGGGGGCACAGATACGCAGTATTTT.